Following are 29 T cell receptor beta chains from one sample sequenced in a study of post-analysis software for immune sequencing data (dated by TCRdb to the mid-2010s). On the study overall, not on this receptor specifically: A handful of TRBV segments, including TRBV5-6, TRBV5-1 and TRBV20-1, were significantly more frequent in patients than controls.

Their antigens remain unidentified. Library creation used PCR. Sequenced using an Illumina HiSeq 2500. To reduce PCR and sequencing biases, unique molecular identifiers were built into the TCR beta cDNA libraries. TCRdb reran the public reads through fastp at Q25 and MiXCR, keeping productive beta chains. Each CDR3 protein appears once, grouped with its most common genes and DNA. The sample yields about 430,000 distinct CDR3 sequences; 30% to 45% were counted once. In total, the top ten clones hold roughly 8.2% of the sample. Sequencing was performed on blood. The receptors stem from a girl aged 2 to 9 with multiple sclerosis.

The chain uses TRBV20-1 and TRBJ2-5; D unresolved. Germline V lookup: CDR1 DFQATT, CDR2 SNEGSKA (reference sequence). Trimming removed 4 bases at V and 11 bases at J, with 11 bases between. The CDR3 totals 10 residues. The CDR3, as DNA: TGCAGTGCTACGCCCGATGAGCAGTACTTC. This codes for CSATPDEQYF.

A word on this clonotype: One end of the junction is discordant with germline, which a read error may explain. The chain joins TRBV29-1 to TRBJ2-3, with 9 bases matching TRBD1. Per the germline V gene, CDR1 is SQVTM and CDR2 is ANQGSEA. The CDR3 has 14 residues. CDR3 nucleotides: TGCAGCGTTAAAGAGGACAGGGGTGCAGATACGCAGTATTTT. Translating gives CSVKEDRGADTQYF.

The chain carries TRBV27 and TRBJ2-3; tentatively, D is TRBD1 (5 bases). V lost 3 bases and J 2 bases, leaving 18 bases between the germline ends. This CDR3 is 17 amino acids long. The germline V gene encodes CDR1 MNHEY and CDR2 SMNVEV (reference sequence). CDR3: CASSFRRSQGATDTQYF. The CDR3 nucleotides read TGTGCCAGCAGTTTTAGGCGGTCTCAAGGGGCCACAGATACGCAGTATTTT.

The rearrangement joins TRBV29-1 to TRBJ2-1; 7 bases are shared with TRBD2. CDR1 is SQVTM and CDR2 is ANQGSEA in the germline V gene. The ends lost 7 bases at V and 9 bases at J; junction bases unmatched: 15. This CDR3 region has 14 residues. CDR3 sequence reads: CSGWGGAGIGEQFF. CDR3 DNA: TGCAGCGGTTGGGGGGGAGCGGGGATTGGTGAGCAGTTCTTC.

The V and J genes are TRBV7-9 and TRBJ1-1, with D perhaps TRBD1 (5 bases). CDR3 length equals 14 residues. V lost 3 bases to trimming and J lost 4 bases, with 12 bases between them. Germline CDR1 is SEHNR and CDR2 is FQNEAQ (reference sequence). The CDR3 nucleotides read TGTGCCAGCAGCTTCGGGGGTACGGGCACTGAAGCTTTCTTT. Translated, it gives CASSFGGTGTEAFF.

This clonotype was observed a handful of times. The chain carries TRBV20-1 and TRBJ1-5, with 8 bases that match TRBD1. V was pared by 3 bases and J by 3 bases, with 1 base of the junction left unmatched. Germline lookup yields CDR1 DFQATT and CDR2 SNEGSKA (reference sequence). There are 13 residues in the CDR3. This CDR3 reads CSARGQANQPQHF. The DNA of the CDR3 is TGCAGTGCTAGGGGACAGGCCAATCAGCCCCAGCATTTT.

The V call is TRBV27, the J call TRBJ2-5; weak D call: TRBD2 (7 bases). CDR3 length: 16 residues. The germline gives CDR1 MNHEY, CDR2 SMNVEV (reference sequence). Trimming took off 5 bases at V and 5 bases at J, with 21 bases between the two ends. The CDR3 bases are TGTGCCAGCAGTCCATTTTCGAGGGGGGGAGAGGAGACCCAGTACTTC. This gives the protein CASSPFSRGGEETQYF.

The chain carries TRBV14 and TRBJ1-5; D might be TRBD1 (6 bases). CDR3 length: 16 amino acids. The ends were cut back, 1 base at V and 0 bases at J, with 10 bases in the middle. Germline lookup yields CDR1 SGHDN and CDR2 FVKESK. The CDR3 sequence: CASSQVDRYSNQPQHF. In nucleotides, the CDR3 is TGTGCCAGCAGCCAAGTGGACAGATATAGCAATCAGCCCCAGCATTTT.

The chain recombines TRBV20-1 with TRBJ2-5; D is perhaps TRBD2 (6 bases). V was clipped by 0 bases and J by 2 bases, with 16 bases between them. Germline CDR1 and CDR2: DFQATT and SNEGSKA (reference sequence). This CDR3 region has 16 residues. As DNA, the CDR3 is TGCAGTGCTAGAGATCCCCGGGACTCCTTACAAGAGACCCAGTACTTC. Protein: CSARDPRDSLQETQYF.

This clonotype was picked up one time. The CDR3 is CASSLDGRRGRRETQYF. CDR3 in DNA: TGTGCCAGCAGCTTAGACGGCCGCAGGGGGCGCCGGGAGACCCAGTACTTC. This chain uses TRBV11-2 with TRBJ2-7; 8 bases fit TRBD1. The J call may be mistaken, given a closer DNA end match to TRBJ2-5. CDR3 length: 17 amino acids. Looked up from germline, CDR1 is SGHAT and CDR2 is FQNNGV.

This clonotype occurred a few times. The rearrangement uses TRBV20-1 and TRBJ2-2; no definite D call. This CDR3 contains 14 residues. CDR1 is DFQATT and CDR2 is SNEGSKA in the germline V gene (reference sequence). V shed 6 bases and J shed 0 bases, with 11 bases lying between them. CDR3 amino acids: CSAKDVPNTGELFF. CDR3 nucleotides: TGCAGTGCCAAAGACGTCCCGAACACCGGGGAGCTGTTTTTT.

The chain joins TRBV4-1 to TRBJ1-2; possible D gene TRBD1, 5 bases. The CDR3 runs to 12 residues. Germline values: CDR1 MGHRA, CDR2 YSYEKL. V shed 7 bases and J shed 6 bases, with 12 bases lying between them. The chain's CDR3 is CASNLEGNGYTF. For the CDR3, the DNA is TGCGCCAGCAACCTAGAGGGGAATGGCTACACCTTC.

This clonotype has just a few counts. The V gene is TRBV10-3, the J gene TRBJ1-2, with 7 bases fitting TRBD1. The CDR3 runs to 14 residues. Germline trimming cut 3 bases from V and 4 bases from J; bases unmatched to any gene: 5. The germline V gene has CDR1 ENHRY and CDR2 SYGVKD. CDR3 residues: CAISEEGAVYGYTF. As DNA, the CDR3 is TGTGCCATCAGTGAAGAGGGGGCTGTCTATGGCTACACCTTC.

This chain connects TRBV20-1 to TRBJ1-1, with unresolved D. This CDR3 is 13 amino acids long. CDR1 and CDR2 from the germline V gene are DFQATT and SNEGSKA (reference sequence). Trimming shortened V by 2 bases and J by 2 bases, and 9 bases separated the two germline ends. CDR3 region: CSARWAHNTEAFF. The CDR3 region has the DNA TGCAGTGCTAGATGGGCCCACAACACTGAAGCTTTCTTT.

This clonotype was seen only a few times. V gene TRBV29-1 combines with J gene TRBJ1-4, with TRBD1 matching 7 bases. Germline trimming cut 7 bases from V and 2 bases from J; bases unmatched to any gene: 7. Germline V gives CDR1 SQVTM, CDR2 ANQGSEA. This CDR3 has 14 amino acids. CDR3 coding DNA: TGCAGCGCTTCACAGGGGAGGACTAATGAAAAACTGTTTTTT. Translated, it gives CSASQGRTNEKLFF.

The V call is TRBV20-1, the J call TRBJ2-7; D is possibly TRBD1 or TRBD2 (5 bases each). Per germline, CDR1 DFQATT and CDR2 SNEGSKA (reference sequence). There are 13 residues in the CDR3. Between the trimmed V and J ends, which lost 3 bases and 0 bases, there was a span of 9 bases. The CDR3 DNA reads TGCAGTGCTAGCGGGGCCTACTCCTACGAGCAGTACTTC. This sequence encodes CSASGAYSYEQYF.

The rearrangement uses TRBV4-1 and TRBJ2-1; a possible D gene is TRBD1 (5 bases). This CDR3 spans 16 amino acids. V lost 4 bases to trimming and J lost 0 bases, with 13 bases between them. Germline-derived CDR1 and CDR2 are MGHRA and YSYEKL. This CDR3 is CASSLRQSSSYNEQFF. Here the CDR3 DNA reads TGCGCCAGCAGCCTTCGACAGAGTAGCTCCTACAATGAGCAGTTCTTC.

The chain employs TRBV2 and TRBJ2-4, with D uncertain. TRBJ2-7 matches the DNA end more closely, so the J call is doubtful. This CDR3 has 12 amino acids. Germline V gene sequence: CDR1 SNHLY, CDR2 FYNNEI. CDR3 loop: CASNYDRYEQYF. The CDR3 nucleotides read TGTGCCAGCAATTACGACCGATACGAGCAGTACTTC.

This clonotype was counted only a few times. The chain carries TRBV7-2 and TRBJ2-7; 9 nucleotides line up with TRBD1. The CDR3 has 15 amino acids. Germline CDR1 is SGHTA and CDR2 is FQGNSA. The J segment lost 2 bases and the V segment lost 5 bases, leaving 7 bases of the junction unmatched. The chain's CDR3 is CASSRDRVTTYEQYF. DNA for the CDR3: TGTGCCAGCAGCCGGGACAGGGTTACGACCTACGAGCAGTACTTC.

The chain uses TRBV15 and TRBJ2-1; TRBD1 or TRBD2 may be the D gene (6 bases each). The DNA end is more similar to TRBJ2-7, so the J call may be wrong. CDR3 size: 15 residues. Germline CDR1 is LNHNV and CDR2 is YYDKDF (reference sequence). In DNA, the CDR3 is TGTGCCACCAGCAGAGATCATCCGGGGGCAGATGAGCAGTACTTC. Its protein product is CATSRDHPGADEQYF.

The genes are TRBV7-6 and TRBJ2-7; D is unresolved. The CDR3 loop spans 14 amino acids. Germline V gene sequence: CDR1 SGHVS, CDR2 FNYEAQ. V dropped 4 bases and J dropped 4 bases, with 14 bases sitting between them. DNA of the CDR3: TGTGCCAGCAGCTCTGGCCCGGAGTCATACGAGCAGTACTTC. Translating gives CASSSGPESYEQYF.

This chain connects TRBV28 to TRBJ2-5, with unresolved D. V lost 2 bases to trimming and J lost 11 bases, with 18 bases between them. Germline CDR1 reads MDHEN; CDR2 reads SYDVKM. The CDR3 sequence is 14 residues long. CDR3 region: CASSLAPPRNEQYF. The CDR3 DNA follows: TGTGCCAGCAGTTTAGCCCCCCCCAGGAATGAGCAGTACTTC.

The gene calls are TRBV7-9 and TRBJ2-7, with a possible D match to TRBD1 (8 bases). The J call may be incorrect, as the DNA end agrees better with TRBJ2-5. This CDR3 region has 13 residues. Germline-derived CDR1 and CDR2 are SEHNR and FQNEAQ (reference sequence). The DNA for the CDR3 is TGTGGCGGGGGTCGTCAGGGGGCAGAGACCCAGTACTTC. This translates into CGGGRQGAETQYF.

J is TRBJ2-1 and V is TRBV29-1; D not resolved. Between the trimmed V and J ends, which lost 4 bases and 0 bases, there was a span of 22 bases. The CDR3 has 18 amino acids. The germline V gene encodes CDR1 SQVTM and CDR2 ANQGSEA. The CDR3 loop is CSVAIVFGGRSSYNEQFF. The CDR3 bases are TGCAGCGTTGCGATTGTTTTTGGTGGTAGGAGCTCCTACAATGAGCAGTTCTTC.

This clonotype was seen a few times. The CDR3 coding sequence is TGTGCCAGCGGACAGGGGGCATGGAATGAGCAGTTCTTC. This translates into CASGQGAWNEQFF. The chain uses TRBV7-3 and TRBJ2-1; 11 bases agree with TRBD1. The CDR3 spans 13 residues. Per germline, CDR1 SGHTA and CDR2 FQGTGA. Trimming at V came to 8 bases and at J to 7 bases, leaving 4 bases not matched to a gene.

V and J are TRBV25-1 and TRBJ1-6, with 7 bases identical to TRBD1. The germline V gene encodes CDR1 MGHDK and CDR2 SYGVNS. The CDR3 sequence is 16 residues long. Germline trimming cut 4 bases from V and 4 bases from J; bases unmatched to any gene: 7. This CDR3 is CASSGDRQGYNSPLHF. As DNA, the CDR3 is TGTGCCAGCAGTGGGGACCGACAGGGTTATAATTCACCCCTCCACTTT.

This chain uses TRBV7-9 with TRBJ1-1; TRBD1 matches at 7 bases. The CDR3 is made up of 15 amino acids. CDR1 and CDR2 (germline): SEHNR, FQNEAQ (reference sequence). J gave up 1 base and V 1 base, and 3 bases lay outside the gene matches. This chain's CDR3 is CASSLEGGGNTEAFF. In DNA, the CDR3 is TGTGCCAGCAGCTTAGAAGGGGGCGGGAACACTGAAGCTTTCTTT.

The table lists this clonotype with a few counts. V is TRBV7-9 and J is TRBJ2-7; 10 bases align to TRBD1. V shed 5 bases, J shed 3 bases, and the junction held 10 bases outside the gene matches. From germline, CDR1 is SEHNR and CDR2 FQNEAQ (reference sequence). CDR3 length equals 16 residues. CDR3 sequence reads: CASSHNSGTGDYEQYF. In DNA form, the CDR3 reads TGTGCCAGCAGCCACAACTCCGGGACAGGGGACTACGAGCAGTACTTC. The variable domain in full, completed from reference TRBV7-9 and TRBJ2-7, reads DTGVSQNPRHKITKRGQNVTFRCDPISEHNRLYWYRQTLGQGPEFLTYFQNEAQLEKSRLLSDRFSAERPKGSFSTLEIQRTEQGDSAMYLCASSHNSGTGDYEQYFGPGTRLTVT.

The chain employs TRBV7-8 and TRBJ1-1; 7 nucleotides align to TRBD1. This CDR3 has 18 residues. The germline CDR1 and CDR2 sequences are SGHVS and FQNEAQ. V dropped 1 base and J dropped 0; count of bases not matched to a gene: 11. CDR3 sequence reads: CASSLDRDSGFMNTEAFF. The CDR3 DNA sequence: TGTGCCAGCAGCTTAGACCGGGACAGCGGATTTATGAACACTGAAGCTTTCTTT.